A selection of T cell receptor beta chains follows, all from one sample in a study of T cell responses to AZD1222 COVID-19 vaccine. Profiled with immunoSEQ multiplex PCR; TCRdb holds only in-frame clones, not every one. The sample has some 130,000 clones; roughly 88% are singletons. The sequencing used peripheral blood, collected 28 days after the second AZD1222 dose. The source is an adult who received the AZD1222 COVID-19 vaccine. Each CDR3 is given with its conserved first and last residue. D genes are given only for firm matches. Clone size is stated in some rows and not others, as once, few, many or a class when expanded.

j_call v_call clone_size d_call cdr3_nt cdr3_aa
TRBJ2-5 TRBV6-2/TRBV6-3 . TRBD1 TGTGCCAGCAGTCCCGGACAGGGGGCTTGGCAAGAGACCCAGTACTTC CASSPGQGAWQETQYF
TRBJ1-4 TRBV6-5 . . TGTGCCAGCAGTCGAGGAGATGGGAATGAAAAACTGTTTTTT CASSRGDGNEKLFF
TRBJ2-3 TRBV11-3 . . TGTGCCAGCAGCTTTGAACTCCCATTTAGCACAGATACGCAGTATTTT CASSFELPFSTDTQYF
TRBJ2-7 TRBV7-9 . TRBD1 TGTGCCAGCAGCCTCGGACAGGGACTTTCCTACGAGCAGTACTTC CASSLGQGLSYEQYF
TRBJ1-5 TRBV7-2 . . TGTGCCAGCAGCTTAGTTCGGGGACAGCCCCAGCATTTT CASSLVRGQPQHF
TRBJ1-2 TRBV25-1 . . TGTGCCAGCAGTGAATTTGCGGGGGATGATGGCTACACCTTC CASSEFAGDDGYTF
TRBJ2-7 TRBV5-6 . TRBD1 TGTGCCAGCAGCCTTCCCCCCGGACAGGGGGCCAACGAGCAGTACTTC CASSLPPGQGANEQYF
TRBJ2-7 TRBV7-9 few . TGTGCCAGCAGCTCGAGTTACTCCTGGCGGCAGTACTTC CASSSSYSWRQYF
TRBJ1-4 TRBV19 . . TGTGCCAGTAGTCTATTGCAGGACGAAAAACTGTTTTTT CASSLLQDEKLFF
TRBJ2-1 TRBV6-4 once . TGTGCCAGCAGTGACTCTACTAGGAGGGGATCGTCAGAGCAGTTCTTC CASSDSTRRGSSEQFF
TRBJ1-5 TRBV7-2 . . TGTGCCAGCAGCCTCAGTTGGGGGGGGGATCAGCCCCAGCATTTT CASSLSWGGDQPQHF
TRBJ2-2 TRBV25-1 once . TGTGCCAGCAGTGACCGGGACGGCGGGGAGCTGTTTTTT CASSDRDGGELFF
TRBJ2-7 TRBV6-5 . . TGTGCCAGCAGTTGGGTACCCGAGGACGAGCAGTACTTC CASSWVPEDEQYF
TRBJ1-1 TRBV11-2 . TRBD1 TGTGCCAGCAGCTCCAGGGGGCGAGGGAACACTGAAGCTTTCTTT CASSSRGRGNTEAFF
TRBJ2-2 TRBV6-2/TRBV6-3 . . TGTGCCAGCAGTTATGAAGGGGCGAACACCGGGGAGCTGTTTTTT CASSYEGANTGELFF
TRBJ1-5 TRBV30 . . TGTGCCTGGAGTGTAATCTCCAGCAATCAGCCCCAGCATTTT CAWSVISSNQPQHF
TRBJ2-3 TRBV27 . TRBD1 TGTGCCAGCAGCCGCATGATACGTACAGGGGATACAGATACGCAGTATTTT CASSRMIRTGDTDTQYF
TRBJ1-2 TRBV9 . . TGTGCCAGCAGCCCTACCGGGACCCGATATGGCTACACCTTC CASSPTGTRYGYTF
TRBJ2-7 TRBV7-9 . . TGTGCCAGCACCTCGCCGAGGACAGCGAGCTCCTACGAGCAGTACTTC CASTSPRTASSYEQYF
TRBJ2-7 TRBV10-3 . TRBD1 TGTGCCTCCTCGGACAGGACTCCAACCTACGAGCAGTACTTC CASSDRTPTYEQYF
TRBJ1-2 TRBV5-1 once . TGCGCCAGCAGCTTGGCAGCTAACTATGGCTACACCTTC CASSLAANYGYTF
TRBJ2-4 TRBV12-3/TRBV12-4 . TRBD1 TGTGCCAGCAGCGGACAGGGGGGAAACATTCAGTACTTC CASSGQGGNIQYF
TRBJ2-6 TRBV27 . . TGTGCCAGCCAGGGAACCGGGGCCAACGTCCTGACTTTC CASQGTGANVLTF
TRBJ2-3 TRBV10-3 . TRBD2 TGTGCCATCAGTGATTTGCTAGCGGGGGACCTTAGCACAGATACGCAGTATTTT CAISDLLAGDLSTDTQYF
TRBJ2-5 TRBV9 . TRBD2 TGTGCCAGCAGCGCCGTCAGCGGGGGTCCCCAAGAGACCCAGTACTTC CASSAVSGGPQETQYF
TRBJ2-3 TRBV6-5 . . TGTGCCAGCAGGGTTGACCACCACCGCACAGATACGCAGTATTTT CASRVDHHRTDTQYF
TRBJ2-1 TRBV6-1 . TRBD2 TGTGCCAGCAGTGACAGCGGGGGGGTCAATGAGCAGTTCTTC CASSDSGGVNEQFF